These 5 T cell receptor beta chains came from one sample sequenced in a study of T cell responses to AZD1222 COVID-19 vaccine. This table comes from immunoSEQ multiplex PCR, and its TCRdb copy is limited to in-frame clones, with some not included. There are roughly 120,000 clones in the sample; roughly 90% occur only once, and about 14% lies in the top ten. Sequencing used peripheral blood, obtained on day 0 of AZD1222 vaccination. These receptor sequences come from an adult in good health.

This chain links TRBV9 with TRBJ2-3, with TRBD2 identical over 11 bases. This CDR3 region has 16 residues. Losses at the gene ends were 0 bases for V and 5 bases for J; bases not matched to a gene: 5. Looked up from germline, CDR1 is SGDLS and CDR2 is YYNGEE. The chain's CDR3 is CASSVGLAGFLDTQYF. The CDR3 DNA sequence: TGTGCCAGCAGCGTAGGACTAGCGGGATTCCTAGATACGCAGTATTTT.

This chain joins TRBV6-2 or TRBV6-3 and TRBJ1-5; no reliable D call. V was pared by 5 bases and J by 4 bases, with 15 bases between. The length of the CDR3 is 15 residues. CDR1 and CDR2 from the germline V gene are MNHEY and SVGEGT. The CDR3 DNA is TGTGCCAGCAGTCCCCACCTGGACCTTAATCAGCCCCAGCATTTT. It yields the protein CASSPHLDLNQPQHF.

The chain has TRBV5-4 and TRBJ1-2; no firm D call. CDR3 length: 13 amino acids. Trimming stripped 4 bases from V and 2 bases from J, with 9 bases between. Germline loops: CDR1 SGHNT, CDR2 YYREEE (reference sequence). The CDR3 is CASSGPVNYGYTF. The CDR3 DNA reads TGTGCCAGCAGCGGACCGGTCAACTATGGCTACACCTTC.

V is TRBV7-2 and J is TRBJ2-7, with D maybe TRBD1 (6 bases). The germline V gene has CDR1 SGHTA and CDR2 FQGNSA. The CDR3 covers 13 residues. Deletions cut 3 bases from V and 4 bases from J, with 10 bases between. Here the CDR3 DNA reads TGTGCCAGCAGCTTTCAGGGGCAGTACGAGCAGTACTTC. Translating it yields CASSFQGQYEQYF.

The genes are TRBV29-1 and TRBJ1-2; TRBD1 agrees at 7 bases. The germline V gene has CDR1 SQVTM and CDR2 ANQGSEA. Trimming took 6 bases from V and 8 from J; bases not matched to a gene: 12. CDR3 length equals 13 residues. CDR3 bases: TGCAGCGTGGGCACAGGGGAACGGGTAGGCTACACCTTC. It is translated as CSVGTGERVGYTF. Complete variable domain (other parts from reference TRBV29-1 and TRBJ1-2): SAVISQKPSRDICQRGTSLTIQCQVDSQVTMMFWYRQQPGQSLTLIATANQGSEATYESGFVIDKFPISRPNLTFSTLTVSNMSPEDSSIYLCSVGTGERVGYTFGSGTRLTVV.